Listed below are T cell receptor beta chains from one sample, sequenced in a study of technical replicates of blood from several donors. Assay used: immunoSEQ multiplex PCR; TCRdb lists only in-frame clones, some missing. This table holds about 12,000 clones, 90% to 95% found once. The specimen was PBMCs. These receptors were taken from a human donor in good health. The CDR3 runs from the conserved cysteine through the conserved F or W. D genes are given only for firm matches. Expanded clones are given a class, and other clones once, few, many or no size at all.

>TRBJ2-7|TRBV27|.|TRBD1
CASSFPGQGEQYF
TGTGCCAGCAGTTTCCCCGGACAGGGCGAGCAGTACTTC
>TRBJ1-3|TRBV12-2|.|.
CASRLRGTGKSSGNTIYF
TGTGCAAGTCGCTTGCGGGGGACAGGAAAAAGCTCTGGAAACACCATATATTTT
>TRBJ2-6|TRBV9|.|TRBD1
CASSRQGYSGANVLTF
TGTGCCAGCAGCAGACAGGGGTACTCTGGGGCCAACGTCCTGACTTTC
>TRBJ2-7|TRBV10-1|.|TRBD2
CASSGSGWDGEQYF
TGCGCCAGCAGTGGTAGCGGGTGGGACGGCGAGCAGTACTTC
>TRBJ2-7|TRBV10-1|.|TRBD2
CASRPGTSGPYEQYF
TGCGCCAGCAGACCAGGGACTAGCGGGCCTTACGAGCAGTACTTC
>TRBJ2-1|TRBV11-2|few|.
CASSSVRGHNEQFF
TGTGCCAGCAGCTCGGTACGAGGCCACAATGAGCAGTTCTTC
>TRBJ2-1|TRBV30|.|TRBD2
CAWRWVAGSYNEQFF
TGTGCCTGGAGGTGGGTAGCGGGCTCCTACAATGAGCAGTTCTTC
>TRBJ1-2|TRBV2|.|.
CAIRVREGNYGYTF
TGTGCCATCCGCGTCCGGGAGGGTAACTATGGCTACACCTTC
>TRBJ1-1|TRBV2|.|.
CASSVSGPTEAFF
TGTGCCAGCAGTGTGTCAGGGCCCACTGAAGCTTTCTTT
>TRBJ1-5|TRBV15|once|.
CATSSGGMSNQPQHF
TGTGCCACCAGCTCTGGGGGGATGAGCAATCAGCCCCAGCATTTT